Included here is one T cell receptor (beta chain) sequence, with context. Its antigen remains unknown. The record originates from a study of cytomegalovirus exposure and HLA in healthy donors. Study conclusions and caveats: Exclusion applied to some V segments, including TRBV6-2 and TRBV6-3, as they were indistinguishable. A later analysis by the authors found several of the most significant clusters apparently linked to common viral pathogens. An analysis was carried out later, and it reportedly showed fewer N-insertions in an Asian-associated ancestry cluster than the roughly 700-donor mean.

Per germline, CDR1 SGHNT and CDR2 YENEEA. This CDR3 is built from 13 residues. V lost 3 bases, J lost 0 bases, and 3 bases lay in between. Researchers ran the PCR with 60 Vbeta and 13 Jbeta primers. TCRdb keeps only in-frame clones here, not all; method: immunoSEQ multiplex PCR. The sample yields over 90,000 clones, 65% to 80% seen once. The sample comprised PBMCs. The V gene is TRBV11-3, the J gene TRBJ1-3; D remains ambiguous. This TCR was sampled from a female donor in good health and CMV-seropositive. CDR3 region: CASSLSSGNTIYF. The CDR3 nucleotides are TGTGCCAGCAGCTTGAGCTCTGGAAACACCATATATTTT.